This T cell receptor (beta chain) derives from a study of neurological immune-mediated disorders. cDNA was made by 5'RACE with 10-nucleotide random UMIs. TCRdb itself ran the 5' RACE reads through MiXCR, one entry per CDR3 protein. This sample has over 35,000 distinct CDR3 sequences, with roughly 4% found just once. The sample holds many counts of this clonotype. Germline V gene lookup returns CDR1 SEHNR and CDR2 FQNEAQ (reference sequence). The CDR3 is 11 amino acids. V shed 5 bases and J shed 15 bases, with 15 bases lying between them. This chain connects TRBV7-9 to TRBJ2-3, with D possibly matching TRBD2 (6 bases). Material for sequencing was PBMCs. This clonotype was sampled from a woman aged 60 to 75 with multiple sclerosis. The chain's CDR3 is CASSDADYRYF. CDR3 DNA sequence: TGTGCCAGCAGCGACGCGGACTACCGTTATTTT.